This T cell receptor beta chain is drawn from a study of blood T cell repertoires in COVID-19. Study information: Whether acute or convalescent, the COVID-19 samples came from the United States, Italy and Spain. The analysed material was cDNA or gDNA that came from T cells, B-cell-depleted T cells, or PBMCs.

In the original analysis: The assay estimated nucleated cells by amplifying reference gene primers. Clones were sequenced by immunoSEQ multiplex PCR, and TCRdb holds only the in-frame ones, with some missing. For V, J and clone size, that table is used; D and trimming come from the DNA. The sample lists 30,000 to 40,000 clones, 70% to 90% occurring once. The V gene's germline CDR1 is SEHNR and CDR2 FQNEAQ (reference sequence). There are 15 residues in the CDR3. V lost 7 bases and J 4 bases, leaving 17 bases between the germline ends. The receptor comes from a man in his 70s with active COVID-19. The sequencing sample was made of peripheral blood. This chain joins TRBV7-9 and TRBJ1-3; D remains ambiguous. The CDR3 loop is CASTNFHGRGNTIYF. CDR3 nucleotide sequence: TGTGCCAGCACCAATTTTCACGGCAGGGGAAACACCATATATTTT. The full variable domain, with the rest looked up from reference TRBV7-9 and TRBJ1-3, is DTGVSQNPRHKITKRGQNVTFRCDPISEHNRLYWYRQTLGQGPEFLTYFQNEAQLEKSRLLSDRFSAERPKGSFSTLEIQRTEQGDSAMYLCASTNFHGRGNTIYFGEGSWLTVV.